What follows are 5 T cell receptor beta chains derived from one specimen sequenced in a study of blood T cell repertoires in COVID-19. Repertoires were generated with immunoSEQ multiplex PCR, while TCRdb's copy carries only in-frame clones and drops some. The table has about 220,000 clones, about 86% seen once. Specimen: peripheral blood. All receptors derive from a woman between 50 and 59 years old with COVID-19, enrolled during active disease.

This clone was counted a single time. The chain couples TRBV11-2 to TRBJ2-6; 9 bases fit TRBD2. Trimming at V came to 6 bases and at J to 2 bases, leaving 11 bases not matched to a gene. Germline CDR1 SGHAT, CDR2 FQNNGV. CDR3 length equals 18 residues. The CDR3: CASRSPGLAPPGANVLTF. The CDR3, as DNA: TGTGCCAGCAGGTCCCCGGGACTAGCTCCACCTGGGGCCAACGTCCTGACTTTC.

The chain couples TRBV19 to TRBJ1-1; tentatively, D is TRBD1 (5 bases). The CDR3 is 14 residues long. Trimming pared 5 bases from V and 5 bases from J, leaving 15 bases between. CDR1 is LNHDA, CDR2 SQIVND, per germline (reference sequence). CDR3 coding DNA: TGTGCCAGTAGTGGGAGGGGCAATGATACTGAAGCTTTCTTT. Protein: CASSGRGNDTEAFF.

This sequence joins TRBV28 and TRBJ1-6; 7 bases map to TRBD1. Germline lookup yields CDR1 MDHEN and CDR2 SYDVKM. J was trimmed by 7 bases and V by 4 bases; bases with no gene match: 10. The length of the CDR3 is 16 residues. The DNA for the CDR3 is TGTGCCAGCAGTTCCGCGACAGGGCCCGACAATTCACCCCTCCACTTT. The encoded protein is CASSSATGPDNSPLHF.

This clone was counted between two and nine times. The rearrangement joins TRBV29-1 to TRBJ1-1, with TRBD1 identical over 7 bases. Germline CDR1 is SQVTM and CDR2 is ANQGSEA. The CDR3 runs to 14 residues. The V segment lost 8 bases and the J segment 1 base; nucleotides outside the gene matches: 10. CDR3 amino acids: CSHSPGTANTEAFF. The CDR3 DNA reads TGCAGCCATTCACCCGGGACAGCGAACACTGAAGCTTTCTTT.

The chain combines TRBV5-1 with TRBJ1-3; the D is unclear. The CDR3 covers 14 residues. Germline V gene data show CDR1 as SGHRS and CDR2 as YFSETQ. V gave up 0 bases and J gave up 0 bases, with 4 bases separating them. In DNA, the CDR3 is TGCGCCAGCAGCTTGGACGGCTCTGGAAACACCATATATTTT. Amino acid sequence: CASSLDGSGNTIYF.